These 6 T cell receptor beta chains came from one sample sequenced in a study of blood T cell repertoires in COVID-19. This table comes from immunoSEQ multiplex PCR, and its TCRdb copy is limited to in-frame clones, with some not included. The sample consists of over 120,000 clones, about 92% of them appearing once. Sequences were obtained from peripheral blood. The receptors originated from a human donor in a cohort sampled during active COVID-19.

The J gene is TRBJ1-6, the V gene TRBV4-2; tentative D call: TRBD1 (6 bases). The CDR3 runs to 15 residues. Per the germline V gene, CDR1 is LGHNA and CDR2 is YNFKEQ. V lost 4 bases to trimming and J lost 8 bases, with 15 bases between them. The CDR3 region is CASSPMGDKDSPLHF. Written as DNA, the CDR3 is TGTGCCAGCAGCCCAATGGGGGACAAGGATTCACCCCTCCACTTT.

The rearrangement links TRBV7-3 to TRBJ2-3; 11 bases fit TRBD2. J was trimmed by 0 bases and V by 3 bases; bases with no gene match: 5. Germline lookup yields CDR1 SGHTA and CDR2 FQGTGA. The CDR3 covers 17 residues. CDR3: CASSFRLAGTSTDTQYF. CDR3 sequence (DNA): TGTGCCAGCAGCTTTAGACTAGCGGGGACTAGCACAGATACGCAGTATTTT.

The chain carries TRBV7-2 and TRBJ1-1, with 7 bases that match TRBD1. Losses at the gene ends were 5 bases for V and 11 bases for J; bases not matched to a gene: 17. Looked up from germline, CDR1 is SGHTA and CDR2 is FQGNSA. The CDR3 has 15 amino acids. In DNA, the CDR3 is TGTGCCAGCAGCCCAGGGGGATGGACCCGCAGGGACGCTTTCTTT. Translating gives CASSPGGWTRRDAFF.

This chain connects TRBV5-8 to TRBJ1-4; possible D gene TRBD1, 6 bases. Deletions cut 4 bases from V and 0 bases from J, with 10 bases between. CDR1 is SGHTS and CDR2 is YDEGEE in the germline V gene. The CDR3 spans 15 residues. CDR3 region: CASSVGTSTNEKLFF. The CDR3 DNA is TGTGCCAGCAGCGTCGGGACATCAACTAATGAAAAACTGTTTTTT.

V gene TRBV18 combines with J gene TRBJ1-2; 9 bases fit TRBD1. V was clipped by 6 bases and J by 3 bases; unmatched bases: 14. CDR3 length: 17 residues. The germline CDR1 and CDR2 sequences are KGHSH and LQKENI. CDR3 in DNA: TGTGCCAGCTCCCCAACCGGACAGGGGCCCTTAGACTATGGCTACACCTTC. Translation gives CASSPTGQGPLDYGYTF. The full variable domain, its missing parts supplied by reference TRBV18 and TRBJ1-2, is NAGVMQNPRHLVRRRGQEARLRCSPMKGHSHVYWYRQLPEEGLKFMVYLQKENIIDESGMPKERFSAEFPKEGPSILRIQQVVRGDSAAYFCASSPTGQGPLDYGYTFGSGTRLTVV.

The genes are TRBV4-1 and TRBJ1-2; no reliable D call. Germline assignment: CDR1 MGHRA and CDR2 YSYEKL. The length of the CDR3 is 15 residues. The germline V and J ends were trimmed by 0 bases and 2 bases, with 10 bases remaining between them. DNA for the CDR3: TGCGCCAGCAGCCAAGACCCGGGAAGGAACTATGGCTACACCTTC. It yields the protein CASSQDPGRNYGYTF.